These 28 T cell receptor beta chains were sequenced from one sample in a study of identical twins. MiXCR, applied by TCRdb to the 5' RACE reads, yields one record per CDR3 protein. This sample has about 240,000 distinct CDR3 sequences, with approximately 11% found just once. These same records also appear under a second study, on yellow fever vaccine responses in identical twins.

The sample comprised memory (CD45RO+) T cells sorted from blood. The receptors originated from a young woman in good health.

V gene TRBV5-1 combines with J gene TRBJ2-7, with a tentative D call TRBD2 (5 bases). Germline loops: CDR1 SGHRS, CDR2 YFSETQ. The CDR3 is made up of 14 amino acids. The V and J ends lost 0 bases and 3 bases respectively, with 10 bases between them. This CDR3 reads CASSLVDLHYEQYF. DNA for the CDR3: TGCGCCAGCAGCTTGGTGGACTTACACTACGAGCAGTACTTC.

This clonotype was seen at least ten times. CDR3 region: CASSPLAGPSEQYF. CDR3 nucleotides: TGTGCCAGCAGTCCTCTAGCGGGACCGTCCGAGCAGTACTTC. J is TRBJ2-7 and V is TRBV12-3 or TRBV12-4, with 9 bases identical to TRBD2. Losses at the gene ends were 5 bases for V and 6 bases for J; bases not matched to a gene: 8. The CDR3 runs 14 residues.

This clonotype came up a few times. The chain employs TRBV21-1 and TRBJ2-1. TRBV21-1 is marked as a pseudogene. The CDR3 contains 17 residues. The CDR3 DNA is TGTGCCAGCAGCAAAGGGCTAGCGATGAGCTCCTACAATGAGCAGTTCTTC. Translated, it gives CASSKGLAMSSYNEQFF.

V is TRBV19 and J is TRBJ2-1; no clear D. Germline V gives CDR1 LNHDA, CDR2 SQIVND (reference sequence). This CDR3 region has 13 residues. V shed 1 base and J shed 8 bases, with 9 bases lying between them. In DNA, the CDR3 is TGTGCCAGTAGTATAGTCCATGAGTATGAGCAGTTCTTC. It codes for CASSIVHEYEQFF.

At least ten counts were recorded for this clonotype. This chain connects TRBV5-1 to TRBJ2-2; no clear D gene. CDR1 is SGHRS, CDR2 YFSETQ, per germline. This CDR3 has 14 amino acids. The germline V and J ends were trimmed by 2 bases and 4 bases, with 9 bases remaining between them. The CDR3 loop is CASSLRPSTGELFF. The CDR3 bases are TGCGCCAGCAGCTTACGGCCATCCACCGGGGAGCTGTTTTTT.

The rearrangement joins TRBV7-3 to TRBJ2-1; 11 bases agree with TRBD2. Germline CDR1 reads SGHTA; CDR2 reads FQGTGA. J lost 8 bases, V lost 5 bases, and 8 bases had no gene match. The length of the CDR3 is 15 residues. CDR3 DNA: TGTGCCAGCAGCCCCGGTAGCGGGGGGGCTCATGAGCAGTTCTTC. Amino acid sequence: CASSPGSGGAHEQFF.

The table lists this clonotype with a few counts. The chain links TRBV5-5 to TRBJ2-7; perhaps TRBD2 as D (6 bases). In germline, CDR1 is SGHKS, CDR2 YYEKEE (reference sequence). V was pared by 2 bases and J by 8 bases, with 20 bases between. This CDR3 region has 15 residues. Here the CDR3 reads CASSLRDSPPTKQYF. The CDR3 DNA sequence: TGTGCCAGCAGCTTAAGGGACTCCCCTCCTACGAAGCAGTACTTC.

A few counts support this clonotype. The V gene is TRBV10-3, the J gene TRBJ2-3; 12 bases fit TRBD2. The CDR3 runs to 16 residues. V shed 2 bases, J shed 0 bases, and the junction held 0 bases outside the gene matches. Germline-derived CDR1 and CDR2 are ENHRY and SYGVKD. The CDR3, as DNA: TGTGCCATCAGTGAGGGGACTAGCGGGAGCACAGATACGCAGTATTTT. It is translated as CAISEGTSGSTDTQYF.

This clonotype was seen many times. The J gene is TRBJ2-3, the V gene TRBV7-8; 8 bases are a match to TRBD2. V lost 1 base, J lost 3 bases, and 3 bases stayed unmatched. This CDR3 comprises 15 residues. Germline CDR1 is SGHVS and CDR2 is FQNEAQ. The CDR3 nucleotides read TGTGCCAGCAGCTTAGTACTAGCGGAAACAGATACGCAGTATTTT. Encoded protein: CASSLVLAETDTQYF.

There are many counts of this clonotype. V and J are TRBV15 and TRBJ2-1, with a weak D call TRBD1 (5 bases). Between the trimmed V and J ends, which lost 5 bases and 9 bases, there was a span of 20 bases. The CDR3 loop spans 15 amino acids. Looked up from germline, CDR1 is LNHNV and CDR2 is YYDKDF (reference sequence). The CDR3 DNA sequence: TGTGCCACCAGCCGACAGTTCCTTACGGCTCCTGAGCAGTTCTTC. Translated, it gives CATSRQFLTAPEQFF.

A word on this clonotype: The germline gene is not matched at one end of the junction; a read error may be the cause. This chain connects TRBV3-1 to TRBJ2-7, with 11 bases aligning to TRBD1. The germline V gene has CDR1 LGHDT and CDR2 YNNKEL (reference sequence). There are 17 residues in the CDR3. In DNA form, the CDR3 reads TGTGCCTGCAGCCCAAAATCGGGACAGGGGGTCACCTACGAGCAGTACTTC. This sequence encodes CACSPKSGQGVTYEQYF.

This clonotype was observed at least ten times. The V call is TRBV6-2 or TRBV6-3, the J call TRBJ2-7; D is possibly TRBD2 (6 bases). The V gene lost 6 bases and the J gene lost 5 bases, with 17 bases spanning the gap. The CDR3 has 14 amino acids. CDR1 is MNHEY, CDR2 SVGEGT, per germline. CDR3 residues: CASRIRWEANEQYF. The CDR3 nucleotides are TGTGCCAGCAGAATTAGGTGGGAGGCCAACGAGCAGTACTTC.

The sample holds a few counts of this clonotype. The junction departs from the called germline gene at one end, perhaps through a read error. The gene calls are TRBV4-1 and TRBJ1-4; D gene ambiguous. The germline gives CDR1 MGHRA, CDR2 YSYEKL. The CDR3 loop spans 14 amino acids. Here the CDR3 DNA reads TGCGCCAGCAGCGAAGAGGGTATTGGTGAAAAACTGTTTTTT. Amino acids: CASSEEGIGEKLFF.

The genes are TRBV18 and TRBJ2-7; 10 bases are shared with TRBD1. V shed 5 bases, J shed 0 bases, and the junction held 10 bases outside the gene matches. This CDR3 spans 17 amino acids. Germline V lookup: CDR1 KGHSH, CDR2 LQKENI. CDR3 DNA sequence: TGTGCCAGCTCAGCCGACAGGGGGCGACCGAGCTCCTACGAGCAGTACTTC. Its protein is CASSADRGRPSSYEQYF.

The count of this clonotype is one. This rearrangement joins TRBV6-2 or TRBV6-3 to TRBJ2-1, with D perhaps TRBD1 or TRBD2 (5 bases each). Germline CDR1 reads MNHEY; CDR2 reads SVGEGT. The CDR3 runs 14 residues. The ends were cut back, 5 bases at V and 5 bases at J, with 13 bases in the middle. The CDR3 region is CASSVRGENNEQFF. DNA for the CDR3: TGTGCCAGCAGTGTGAGGGGAGAAAACAATGAGCAGTTCTTC.

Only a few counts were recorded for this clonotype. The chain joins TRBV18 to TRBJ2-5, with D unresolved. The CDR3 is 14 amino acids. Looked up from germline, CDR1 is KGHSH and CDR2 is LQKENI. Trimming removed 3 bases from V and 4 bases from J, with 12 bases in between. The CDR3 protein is CASSPGLYGETQYF. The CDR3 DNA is TGTGCCAGCTCACCGGGTCTTTACGGAGAGACCCAGTACTTC.

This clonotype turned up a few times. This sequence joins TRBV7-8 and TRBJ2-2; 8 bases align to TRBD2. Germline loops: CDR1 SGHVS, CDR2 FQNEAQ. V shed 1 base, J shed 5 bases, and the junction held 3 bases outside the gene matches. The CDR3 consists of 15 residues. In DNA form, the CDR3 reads TGTGCCAGCAGCTTAGTAACTAGCGGAACCGGGGAGCTGTTTTTT. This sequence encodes CASSLVTSGTGELFF.

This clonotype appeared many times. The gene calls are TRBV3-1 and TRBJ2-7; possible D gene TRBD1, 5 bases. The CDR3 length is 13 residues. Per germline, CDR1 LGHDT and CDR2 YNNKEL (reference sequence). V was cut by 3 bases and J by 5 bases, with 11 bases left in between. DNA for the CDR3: TGTGCCAGCAGCCAGTCAGGGATCCACGAGCAGTACTTC. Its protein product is CASSQSGIHEQYF.

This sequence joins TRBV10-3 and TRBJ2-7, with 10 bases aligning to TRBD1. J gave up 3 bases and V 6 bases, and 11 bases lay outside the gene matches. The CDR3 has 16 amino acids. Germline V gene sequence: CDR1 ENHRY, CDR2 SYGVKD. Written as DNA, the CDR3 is TGTGCCATCAGGTTTTTTACTCGGGACAGGGGCTACGAGCAGTACTTC. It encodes CAIRFFTRDRGYEQYF.

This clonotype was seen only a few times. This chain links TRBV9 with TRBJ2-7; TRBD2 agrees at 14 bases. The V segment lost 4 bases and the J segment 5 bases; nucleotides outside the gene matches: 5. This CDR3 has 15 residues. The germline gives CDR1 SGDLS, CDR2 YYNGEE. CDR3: CASSSGLAGGDEQYF. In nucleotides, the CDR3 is TGTGCCAGCAGCTCCGGACTAGCGGGAGGCGACGAGCAGTACTTC.

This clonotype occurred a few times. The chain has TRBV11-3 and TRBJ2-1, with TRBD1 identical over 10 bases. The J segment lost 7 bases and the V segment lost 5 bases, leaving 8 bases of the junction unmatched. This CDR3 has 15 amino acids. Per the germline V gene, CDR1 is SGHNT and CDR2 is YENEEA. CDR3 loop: CASSPGQGSRNEQFF. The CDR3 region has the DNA TGTGCCAGCAGCCCGGGACAGGGGTCTAGGAATGAGCAGTTCTTC.

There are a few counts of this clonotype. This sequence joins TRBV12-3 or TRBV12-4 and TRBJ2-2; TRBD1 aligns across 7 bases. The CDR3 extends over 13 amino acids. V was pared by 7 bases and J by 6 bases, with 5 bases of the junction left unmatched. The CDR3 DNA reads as TGTGCCAGCAACCAGGGGGTTCCCGGGGAGCTGTTTTTT. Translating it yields CASNQGVPGELFF.

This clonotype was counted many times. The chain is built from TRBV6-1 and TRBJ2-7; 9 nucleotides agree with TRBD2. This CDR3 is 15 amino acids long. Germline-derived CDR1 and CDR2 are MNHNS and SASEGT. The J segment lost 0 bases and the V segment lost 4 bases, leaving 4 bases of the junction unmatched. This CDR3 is CASSATSGSSYEQYF. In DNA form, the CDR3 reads TGTGCCAGCAGTGCGACTAGCGGAAGCTCCTACGAGCAGTACTTC.

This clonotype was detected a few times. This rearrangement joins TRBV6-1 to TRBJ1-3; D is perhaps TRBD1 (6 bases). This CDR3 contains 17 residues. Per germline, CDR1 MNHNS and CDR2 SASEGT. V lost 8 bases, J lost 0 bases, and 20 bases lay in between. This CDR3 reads CASCRGTGSTSGNTIYF. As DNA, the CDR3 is TGTGCCAGCTGCAGGGGTACGGGCAGCACCTCTGGAAACACCATATATTTT.

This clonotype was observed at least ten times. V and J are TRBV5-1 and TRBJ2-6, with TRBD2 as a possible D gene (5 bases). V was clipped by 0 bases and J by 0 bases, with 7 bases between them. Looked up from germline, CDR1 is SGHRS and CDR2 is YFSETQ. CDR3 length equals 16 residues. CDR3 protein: CASSLAGNSGANVLTF. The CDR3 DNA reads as TGCGCCAGCAGCTTGGCCGGGAACTCTGGGGCCAACGTCCTGACTTTC. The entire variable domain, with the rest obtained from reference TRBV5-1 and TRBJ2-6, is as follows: KAGVTQTPRYLIKTRGQQVTLSCSPISGHRSVSWYQQTPGQGLQFLFEYFSETQRNKGNFPGRFSGRQFSNSRSEMNVSTLELGDSALYLCASSLAGNSGANVLTFGAGSRLTVL.

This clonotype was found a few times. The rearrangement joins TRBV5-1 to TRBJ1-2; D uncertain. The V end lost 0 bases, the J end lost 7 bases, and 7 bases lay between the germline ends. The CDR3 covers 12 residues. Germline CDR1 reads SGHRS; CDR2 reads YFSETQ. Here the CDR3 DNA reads TGCGCCAGCAGCTTGGAACTATCTGGCTACACCTTC. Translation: CASSLELSGYTF. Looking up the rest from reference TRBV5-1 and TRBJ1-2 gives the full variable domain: KAGVTQTPRYLIKTRGQQVTLSCSPISGHRSVSWYQQTPGQGLQFLFEYFSETQRNKGNFPGRFSGRQFSNSRSEMNVSTLELGDSALYLCASSLELSGYTFGSGTRLTVV.

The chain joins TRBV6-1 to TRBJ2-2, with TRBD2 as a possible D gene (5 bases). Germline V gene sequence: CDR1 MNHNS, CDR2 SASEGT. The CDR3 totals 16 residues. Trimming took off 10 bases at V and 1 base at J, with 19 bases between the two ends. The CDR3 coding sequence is TGTGCCACCGCCTCCCCCCGGGGTCTGAACACCGGGGAGCTGTTTTTT. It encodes CATASPRGLNTGELFF.

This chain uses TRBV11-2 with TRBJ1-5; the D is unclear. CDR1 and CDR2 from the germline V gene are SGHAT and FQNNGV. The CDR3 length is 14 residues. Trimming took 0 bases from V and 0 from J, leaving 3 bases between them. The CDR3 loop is CASSLDISNQPQHF. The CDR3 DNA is TGTGCCAGCAGCTTAGACATTAGCAATCAGCCCCAGCATTTT. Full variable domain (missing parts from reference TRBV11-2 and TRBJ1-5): EAGVAQSPRYKIIEKRQSVAFWCNPISGHATLYWYQQILGQGPKLLIQFQNNGVVDDSQLPKDRFSAERLKGVDSTLKIQPAKLEDSAVYLCASSLDISNQPQHFGDGTRLSIL.